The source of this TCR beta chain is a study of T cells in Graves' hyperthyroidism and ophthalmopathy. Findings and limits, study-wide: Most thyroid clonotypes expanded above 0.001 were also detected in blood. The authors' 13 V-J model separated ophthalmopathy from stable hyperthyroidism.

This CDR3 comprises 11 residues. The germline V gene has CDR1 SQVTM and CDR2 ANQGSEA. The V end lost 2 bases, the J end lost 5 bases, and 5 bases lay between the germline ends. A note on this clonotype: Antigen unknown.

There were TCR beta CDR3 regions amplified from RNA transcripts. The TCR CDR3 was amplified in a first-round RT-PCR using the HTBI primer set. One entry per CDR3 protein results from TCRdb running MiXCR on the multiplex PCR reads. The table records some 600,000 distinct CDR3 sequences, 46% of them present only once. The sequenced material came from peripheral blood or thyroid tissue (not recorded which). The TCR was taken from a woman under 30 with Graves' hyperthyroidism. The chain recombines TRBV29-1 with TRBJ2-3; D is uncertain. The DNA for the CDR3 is TGCAGCGTTGAATGGGGAGATACGCAGTATTTT. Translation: CSVEWGDTQYF.